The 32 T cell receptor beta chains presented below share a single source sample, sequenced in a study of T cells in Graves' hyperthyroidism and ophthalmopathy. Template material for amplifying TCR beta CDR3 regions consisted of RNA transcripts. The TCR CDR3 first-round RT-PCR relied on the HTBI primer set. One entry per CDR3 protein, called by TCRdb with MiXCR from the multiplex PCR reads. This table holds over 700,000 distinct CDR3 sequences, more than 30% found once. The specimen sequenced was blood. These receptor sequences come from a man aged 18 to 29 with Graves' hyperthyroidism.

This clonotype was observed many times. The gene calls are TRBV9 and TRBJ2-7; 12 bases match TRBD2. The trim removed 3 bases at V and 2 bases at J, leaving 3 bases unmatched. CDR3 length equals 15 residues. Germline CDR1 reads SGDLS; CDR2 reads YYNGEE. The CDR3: CASSAGLAGTYEQYF. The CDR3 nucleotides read TGTGCCAGCAGCGCAGGACTAGCGGGGACCTACGAGCAGTACTTC.

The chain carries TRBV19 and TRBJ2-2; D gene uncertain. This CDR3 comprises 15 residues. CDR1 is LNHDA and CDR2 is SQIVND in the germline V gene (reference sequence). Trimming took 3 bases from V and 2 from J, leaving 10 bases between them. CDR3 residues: CASSIWQHNTGELFF. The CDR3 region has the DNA TGTGCCAGTAGTATCTGGCAGCACAACACCGGGGAGCTGTTTTTT.

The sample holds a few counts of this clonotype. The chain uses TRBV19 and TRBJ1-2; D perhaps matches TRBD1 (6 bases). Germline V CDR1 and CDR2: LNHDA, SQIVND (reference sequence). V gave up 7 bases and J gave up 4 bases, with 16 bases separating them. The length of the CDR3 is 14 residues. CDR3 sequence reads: CASTLFGGGYGYTF. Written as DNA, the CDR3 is TGTGCCAGTACCTTATTCGGGGGCGGCTATGGCTACACCTTC. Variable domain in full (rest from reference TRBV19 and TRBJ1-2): DGGITQSPKYLFRKEGQNVTLSCEQNLNHDAMYWYRQDPGQGLRLIYYSQIVNDFQKGDIAEGYSVSREKKESFPLTVTSAQKNPTAFYLCASTLFGGGYGYTFGSGTRLTVV.

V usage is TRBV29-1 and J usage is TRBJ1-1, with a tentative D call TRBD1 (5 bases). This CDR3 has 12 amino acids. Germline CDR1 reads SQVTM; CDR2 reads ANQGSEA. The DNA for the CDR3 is TGCAGGGCGGGGGGAAGGGTCACTGAAGCTTTCTTT. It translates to CRAGGRVTEAFF.

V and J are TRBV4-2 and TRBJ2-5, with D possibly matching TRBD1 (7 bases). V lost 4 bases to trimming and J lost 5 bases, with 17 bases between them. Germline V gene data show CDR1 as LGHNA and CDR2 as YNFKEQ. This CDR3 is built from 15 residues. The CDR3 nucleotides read TGTGCCAGCAGCCCGGGGGCAGGGGGTGATGAGACCCAGTACTTC. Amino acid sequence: CASSPGAGGDETQYF.

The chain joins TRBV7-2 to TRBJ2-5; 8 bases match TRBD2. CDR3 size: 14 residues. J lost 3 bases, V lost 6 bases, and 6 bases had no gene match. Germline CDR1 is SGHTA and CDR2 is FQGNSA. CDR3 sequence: CASSYATSEETQYF. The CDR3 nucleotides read TGTGCCAGCAGTTACGCGACTAGCGAAGAGACCCAGTACTTC.

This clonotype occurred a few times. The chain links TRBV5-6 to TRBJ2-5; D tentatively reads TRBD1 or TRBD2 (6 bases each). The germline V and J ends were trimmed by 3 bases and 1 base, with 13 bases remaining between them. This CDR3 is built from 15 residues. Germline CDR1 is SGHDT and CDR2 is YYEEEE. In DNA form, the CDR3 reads TGTGCCAGCAGCTGGGCAGGGGAGGCCCAAGAGACCCAGTACTTC. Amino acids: CASSWAGEAQETQYF.

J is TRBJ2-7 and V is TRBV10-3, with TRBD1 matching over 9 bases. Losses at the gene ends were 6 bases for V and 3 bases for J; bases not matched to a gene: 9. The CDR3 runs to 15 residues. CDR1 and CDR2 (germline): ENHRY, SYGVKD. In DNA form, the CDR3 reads TGTGCCATCAGCGCCGACAGGACAGGGGTCTACGAGCAGTACTTC. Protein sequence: CAISADRTGVYEQYF.

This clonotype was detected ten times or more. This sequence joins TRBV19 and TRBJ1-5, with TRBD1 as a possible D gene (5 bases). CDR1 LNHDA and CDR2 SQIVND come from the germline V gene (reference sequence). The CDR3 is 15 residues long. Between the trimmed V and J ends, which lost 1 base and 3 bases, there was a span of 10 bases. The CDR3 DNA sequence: TGTGCCAGTAGTATAGGGGGCAGGGTCAATCAGCCCCAGCATTTT. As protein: CASSIGGRVNQPQHF.

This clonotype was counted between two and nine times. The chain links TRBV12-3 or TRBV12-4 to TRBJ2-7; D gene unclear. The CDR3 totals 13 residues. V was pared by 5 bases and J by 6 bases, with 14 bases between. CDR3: CASSPPSRGEQYF. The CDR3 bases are TGTGCCAGCAGTCCCCCTAGTCGTGGCGAGCAGTACTTC.

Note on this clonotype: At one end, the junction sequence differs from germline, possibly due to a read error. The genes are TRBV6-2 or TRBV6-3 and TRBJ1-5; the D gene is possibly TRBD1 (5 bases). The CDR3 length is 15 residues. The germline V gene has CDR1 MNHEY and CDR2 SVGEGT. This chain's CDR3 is CASSLDAGAGQPQHF. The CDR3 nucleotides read TGCGCCAGCAGCTTGGACGCTGGGGCTGGACAGCCCCAGCATTTT.

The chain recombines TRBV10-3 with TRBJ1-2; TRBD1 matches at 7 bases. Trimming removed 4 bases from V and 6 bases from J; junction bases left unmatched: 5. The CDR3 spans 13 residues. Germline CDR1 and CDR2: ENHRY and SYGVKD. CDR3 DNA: TGTGCCATCAGTGCAAGACAGGGAGATGGCTACACCTTC. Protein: CAISARQGDGYTF.

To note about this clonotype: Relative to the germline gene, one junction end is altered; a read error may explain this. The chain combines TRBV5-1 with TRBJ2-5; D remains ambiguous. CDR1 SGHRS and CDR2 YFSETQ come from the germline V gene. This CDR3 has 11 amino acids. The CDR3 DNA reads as TGCGCCAGCGCCTTCCAAGAGGCCCAGTACTTC. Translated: CASAFQEAQYF.

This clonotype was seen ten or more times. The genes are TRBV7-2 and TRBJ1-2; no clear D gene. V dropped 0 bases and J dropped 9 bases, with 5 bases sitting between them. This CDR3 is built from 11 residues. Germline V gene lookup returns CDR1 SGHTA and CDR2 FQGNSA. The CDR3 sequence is CASSLAVSYTF. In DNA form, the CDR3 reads TGTGCCAGCAGCTTAGCAGTCAGCTACACCTTC. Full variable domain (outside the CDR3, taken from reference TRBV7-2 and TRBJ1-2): GAGVSQSPSNKVTEKGKDVELRCDPISGHTALYWYRQSLGQGLEFLIYFQGNSAPDKSGLPSDRFSAERTGGSVSTLTIQRTQQEDSAVYLCASSLAVSYTFGSGTRLTVV.

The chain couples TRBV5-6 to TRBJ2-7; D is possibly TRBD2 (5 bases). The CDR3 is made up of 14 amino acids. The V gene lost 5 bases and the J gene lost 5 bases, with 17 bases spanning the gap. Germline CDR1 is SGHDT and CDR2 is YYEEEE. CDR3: CASSRGLNIDEQYF. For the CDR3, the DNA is TGTGCCAGCAGTCGCGGGCTAAATATCGACGAGCAGTACTTC.

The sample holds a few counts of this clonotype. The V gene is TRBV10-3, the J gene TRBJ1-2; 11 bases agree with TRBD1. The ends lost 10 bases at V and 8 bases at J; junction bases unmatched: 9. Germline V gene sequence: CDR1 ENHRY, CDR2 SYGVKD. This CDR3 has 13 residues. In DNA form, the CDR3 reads TGTGCCAGCACCGGGACAGGGGGGGGAGGCTACACCTTC. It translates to CASTGTGGGGYTF.

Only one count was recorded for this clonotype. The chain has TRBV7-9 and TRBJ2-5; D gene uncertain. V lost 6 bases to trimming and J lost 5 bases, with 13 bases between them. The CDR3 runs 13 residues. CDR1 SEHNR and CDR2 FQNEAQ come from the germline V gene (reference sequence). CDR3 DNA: TGTGCCAGCAGTGCTAGGGTCAGTGAGACCCAGTACTTC. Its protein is CASSARVSETQYF.

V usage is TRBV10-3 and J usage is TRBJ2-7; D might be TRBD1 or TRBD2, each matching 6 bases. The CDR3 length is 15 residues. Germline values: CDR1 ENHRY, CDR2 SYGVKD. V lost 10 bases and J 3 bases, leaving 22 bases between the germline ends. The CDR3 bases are TGTGCCAGCAGCTTATGGGGGGCGGGGAACTACGAGCAGTACTTC. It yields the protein CASSLWGAGNYEQYF.

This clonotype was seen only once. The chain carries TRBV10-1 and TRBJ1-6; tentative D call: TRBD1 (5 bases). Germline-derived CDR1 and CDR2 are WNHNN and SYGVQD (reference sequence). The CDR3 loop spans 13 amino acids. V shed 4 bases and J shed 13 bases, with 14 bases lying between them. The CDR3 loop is CASSATTDQPLHF. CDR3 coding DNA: TGCGCCAGCAGTGCCACGACAGATCAGCCCCTCCACTTT.

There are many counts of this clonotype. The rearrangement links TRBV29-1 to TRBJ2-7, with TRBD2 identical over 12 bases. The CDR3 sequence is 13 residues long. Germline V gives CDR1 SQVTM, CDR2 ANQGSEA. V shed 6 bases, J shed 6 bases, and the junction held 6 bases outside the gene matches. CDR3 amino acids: CSVRLAGAGEQYF. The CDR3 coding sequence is TGCAGCGTGCGACTAGCGGGAGCTGGCGAGCAGTACTTC.

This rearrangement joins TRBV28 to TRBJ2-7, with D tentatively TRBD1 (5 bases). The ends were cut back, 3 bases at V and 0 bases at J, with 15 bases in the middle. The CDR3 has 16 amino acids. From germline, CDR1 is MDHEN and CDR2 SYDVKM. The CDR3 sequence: CASSFGKGIFSYEQYF. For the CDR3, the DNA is TGTGCCAGCAGTTTTGGTAAGGGGATCTTCTCCTACGAGCAGTACTTC.

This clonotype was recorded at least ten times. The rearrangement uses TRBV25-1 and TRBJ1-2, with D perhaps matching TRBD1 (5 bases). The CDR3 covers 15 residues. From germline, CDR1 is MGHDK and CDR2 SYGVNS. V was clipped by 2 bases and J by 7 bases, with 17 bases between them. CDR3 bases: TGTGCCAGCAGTGAAAACCCGGGGGAGGGAGGTGGCTACACCTTC. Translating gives CASSENPGEGGGYTF.

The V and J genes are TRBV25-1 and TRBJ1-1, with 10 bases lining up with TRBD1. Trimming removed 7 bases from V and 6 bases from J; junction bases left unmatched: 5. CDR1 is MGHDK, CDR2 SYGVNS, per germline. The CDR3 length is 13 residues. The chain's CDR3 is CASKRTGGAEAFF. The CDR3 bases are TGTGCCAGCAAGCGGACAGGGGGGGCTGAAGCTTTCTTT.

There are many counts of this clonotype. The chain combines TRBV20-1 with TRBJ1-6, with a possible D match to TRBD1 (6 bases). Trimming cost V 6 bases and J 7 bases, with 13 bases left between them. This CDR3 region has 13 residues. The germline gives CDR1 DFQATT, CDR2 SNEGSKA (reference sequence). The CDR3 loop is CSARQERNSPLHF. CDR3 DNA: TGCAGTGCGCGACAGGAAAGGAATTCACCCCTCCACTTT.

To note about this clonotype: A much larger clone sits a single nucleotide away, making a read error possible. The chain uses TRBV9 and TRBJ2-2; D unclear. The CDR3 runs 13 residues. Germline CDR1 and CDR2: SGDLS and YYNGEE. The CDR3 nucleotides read TGTGCCAACAGCGTAGTGGGGACCGGGGAGCTGTTTTTT. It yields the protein CANSVVGTGELFF. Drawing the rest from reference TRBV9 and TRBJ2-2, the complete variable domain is DSGVTQTPKHLITATGQRVTLRCSPRSGDLSVYWYQQSLDQGLQFLIQYYNGEERAKGNILERFSAQQFPDLHSELNLSSLELGDSALYFCANSVVGTGELFFGEGSRLTVL.

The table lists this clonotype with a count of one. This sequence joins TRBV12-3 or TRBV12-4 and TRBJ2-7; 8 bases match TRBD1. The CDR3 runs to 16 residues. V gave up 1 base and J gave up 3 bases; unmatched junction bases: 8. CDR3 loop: CASSLGGEQGGYEQYF. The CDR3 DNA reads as TGTGCCAGCAGTTTAGGGGGGGAACAGGGGGGCTACGAGCAGTACTTC.

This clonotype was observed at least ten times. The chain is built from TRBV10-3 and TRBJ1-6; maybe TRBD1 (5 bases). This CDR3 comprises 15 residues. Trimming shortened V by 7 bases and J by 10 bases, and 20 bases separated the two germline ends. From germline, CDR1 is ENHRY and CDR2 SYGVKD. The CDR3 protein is CAIKRGDAVGSPLHF. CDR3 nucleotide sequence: TGTGCCATCAAGAGAGGGGACGCGGTAGGGTCACCCCTCCACTTT.

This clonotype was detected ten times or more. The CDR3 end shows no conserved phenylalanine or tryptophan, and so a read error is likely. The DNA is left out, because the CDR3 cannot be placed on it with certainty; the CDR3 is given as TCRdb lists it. CDR3 amino acids: CATSRDRDRGSVKVKLSY. The chain has TRBV15 and TRBJ1-1; the table's D call, TRBD1, has no DNA check behind it. CDR1 and CDR2 from the germline V gene are LNHNV and YYDKDF (reference sequence). The CDR3 spans 18 residues, counting both ends.

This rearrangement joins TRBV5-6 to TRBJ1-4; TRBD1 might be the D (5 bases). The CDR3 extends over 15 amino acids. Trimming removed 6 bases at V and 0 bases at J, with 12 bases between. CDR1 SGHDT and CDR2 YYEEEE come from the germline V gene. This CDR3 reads CASIPTASTNEKLFF. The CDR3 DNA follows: TGTGCCAGCATCCCGACAGCGTCAACTAATGAAAAACTGTTTTTT.

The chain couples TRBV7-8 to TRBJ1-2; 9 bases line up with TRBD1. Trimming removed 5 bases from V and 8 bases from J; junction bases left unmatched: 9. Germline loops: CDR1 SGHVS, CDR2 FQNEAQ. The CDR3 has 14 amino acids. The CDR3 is CASSQEQGAQGYTF. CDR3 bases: TGTGCCAGCAGCCAGGAACAGGGGGCTCAAGGCTACACCTTC.

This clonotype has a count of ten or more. This chain's CDR3 is CASSPGPPLEKLFF. The CDR3 region has the DNA TGTGCCAGCAGTCCGGGACCCCCGTTGGAAAAACTGTTTTTT. This rearrangement joins TRBV2 to TRBJ1-4; D is perhaps TRBD1 (5 bases). The CDR3 contains 14 residues. Germline-derived CDR1 and CDR2 are SNHLY and FYNNEI. Trimming left V 5 bases short and J 8 bases short, with 15 bases between.

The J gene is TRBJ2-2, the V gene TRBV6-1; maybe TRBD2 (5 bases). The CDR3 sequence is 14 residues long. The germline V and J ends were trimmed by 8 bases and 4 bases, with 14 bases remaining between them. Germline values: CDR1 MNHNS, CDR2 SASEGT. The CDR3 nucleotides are TGTGCCAGCTGGACGGTGGCGGGCACCGGGGAGCTGTTTTTT. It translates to CASWTVAGTGELFF.